These 15 T cell receptor beta chains came from one sample sequenced in a study of blood T cell repertoires in COVID-19. Assay: immunoSEQ multiplex PCR; the TCRdb copy retains only in-frame clones and omits some. The repertoire holds over 200,000 clones, with 70% to 85% as singletons. Sequenced sample: PBMCs or T cells enriched from blood (not recorded which). Receptor source: a man between 60 and 70 years old who had recovered from COVID-19.

The J gene is TRBJ2-1, the V gene TRBV7-3; 11 nucleotides match TRBD1. Unmatched junction bases numbered 4, after V lost 3 bases and J lost 3 bases. Germline loops: CDR1 SGHTA, CDR2 FQGTGA. This CDR3 is built from 16 residues. CDR3 nucleotide sequence: TGTGCCAGCAGCTTTACCGGGACAGGGGGCTACAATGAGCAGTTCTTC. It specifies CASSFTGTGGYNEQFF.

The J gene is TRBJ2-2, the V gene TRBV6-5; 7 bases agree with TRBD1. CDR1 MNHEY and CDR2 SVGAGI come from the germline V gene. This CDR3 has 15 amino acids. J gave up 7 bases and V 2 bases, and 7 bases lay outside the gene matches. CDR3 nucleotides: TGTGCCAGCAGTTACACAGGGGTAGGGAACGGGGAGCTGTTTTTT. Protein product: CASSYTGVGNGELFF.

The V and J genes are TRBV11-3 and TRBJ2-3; 12 nucleotides align to TRBD2. V dropped 5 bases and J dropped 1; count of bases not matched to a gene: 4. CDR3 length: 16 residues. The V gene's germline CDR1 is SGHNT and CDR2 YENEEA. CDR3 sequence (DNA): TGTGCCAGCAGCACTCGGACTAGCGGGGGCACAGATACGCAGTATTTT. It yields the protein CASSTRTSGGTDTQYF.

In its sample, this clone was seen once. The rearrangement uses TRBV16 and TRBJ1-4; 8 nucleotides match TRBD1. J gave up 8 bases and V 4 bases, and 6 bases lay outside the gene matches. Germline CDR1 and CDR2: KGHSY and FQNENV. This CDR3 contains 14 residues. The CDR3 DNA reads as TGTGCCAGCAGCCCGGACAGGGATAAAGAAAAACTGTTTTTT. It is translated as CASSPDRDKEKLFF.

This chain links TRBV4-3 with TRBJ2-7; 7 positions match TRBD2. V lost 4 bases to trimming and J lost 2 bases; unmatched junction nucleotides: 2. Germline values: CDR1 LGHNA, CDR2 YSLEER. The CDR3 sequence is 13 residues long. CDR3 sequence reads: CASSLGGTYEQYF. In DNA, the CDR3 is TGCGCCAGCAGCCTCGGGGGGACCTACGAGCAGTACTTC.

This sequence joins TRBV10-2 and TRBJ1-5; TRBD1 agrees at 7 bases. CDR1 is WSHSY, CDR2 SAAADI, per germline. Germline trimming cut 3 bases from V and 7 bases from J; bases unmatched to any gene: 3. This CDR3 is built from 13 residues. Here the CDR3 DNA reads TGCGCCAGCAGTGAAAGGGGGCACCAGCCCCAGCATTTT. Protein product: CASSERGHQPQHF.

V usage is TRBV9 and J usage is TRBJ1-1, with D hard to call. This CDR3 is 13 amino acids long. Trimming pared 2 bases from V and 0 bases from J, leaving 5 bases between. In germline, CDR1 is SGDLS, CDR2 YYNGEE. The CDR3 here is CASSVIMNTEAFF. Written as DNA, the CDR3 is TGTGCCAGCAGCGTTATTATGAACACTGAAGCTTTCTTT.

This clone turned up a few times. The V gene is TRBV6-1, the J gene TRBJ1-5, with D maybe TRBD1 (5 bases). V lost 1 base to trimming and J lost 5 bases, with 12 bases between them. This CDR3 has 15 amino acids. Germline CDR1 MNHNS, CDR2 SASEGT. In DNA form, the CDR3 reads TGTGCCAGCAGTGAAGGTAGGAGGGGCCATCAGCCCCAGCATTTT. Translated, it gives CASSEGRRGHQPQHF.

The V and J genes are TRBV2 and TRBJ2-3, with D hard to call. Per the germline V gene, CDR1 is SNHLY and CDR2 is FYNNEI. V lost 5 bases and J lost 1, with 7 bases in between. The CDR3 has 13 amino acids. The CDR3 bases are TGTGCCAGCAGTCTCTCCCGCACAGATACGCAGTATTTT. Translating it yields CASSLSRTDTQYF.

J is TRBJ1-5 and V is TRBV6-2 or TRBV6-3; D perhaps matches TRBD1 (5 bases). This CDR3 contains 17 residues. The V end lost 2 bases, the J end lost 2 bases, and 16 bases lay between the germline ends. In germline, CDR1 is MNHEY, CDR2 SVGEGT. As DNA, the CDR3 is TGTGCCAGCAGTTACGGACAAGGCGACATTGGCAATCAGCCCCAGCATTTT. It specifies CASSYGQGDIGNQPQHF.

This sequence joins TRBV6-6 and TRBJ2-7; 7 positions match TRBD1. CDR1 is MNHNY, CDR2 SVGAGI, per germline (reference sequence). V was clipped by 0 bases and J by 6 bases; unmatched bases: 5. CDR3 length equals 14 residues. The CDR3 DNA follows: TGTGCCAGCAGTTACTCGCAGGGGGTCCTCGAGCAGTACTTC. As protein: CASSYSQGVLEQYF.

V usage is TRBV19 and J usage is TRBJ1-1; a possible D gene is TRBD1 (6 bases). Trimming shortened V by 9 bases and J by 1 base, and 15 bases separated the two germline ends. The germline V gene encodes CDR1 LNHDA and CDR2 SQIVND (reference sequence). The CDR3 sequence is 14 residues long. The CDR3 nucleotides read TGTGCCAGCAACCACCCGGGACAGAACACTGAAGCTTTCTTT. Encoded protein: CASNHPGQNTEAFF.

The rearrangement links TRBV19 to TRBJ2-3; D is uncertain. Germline-derived CDR1 and CDR2 are LNHDA and SQIVND (reference sequence). V lost 5 bases and J lost 8, with 17 bases in between. The CDR3 is 14 amino acids. The CDR3, as DNA: TGTGCCAGTAGTCTAGGCCCCGCAAAGAGTACGCAGTATTTT. It yields the protein CASSLGPAKSTQYF. Looking up the rest from reference TRBV19 and TRBJ2-3 gives the full variable domain: DGGITQSPKYLFRKEGQNVTLSCEQNLNHDAMYWYRQDPGQGLRLIYYSQIVNDFQKGDIAEGYSVSREKKESFPLTVTSAQKNPTAFYLCASSLGPAKSTQYFGPGTRLTVL.

This chain uses TRBV6-6 with TRBJ2-7; maybe TRBD1 (5 bases). The CDR3 spans 13 residues. With 6 bases removed from V and 1 base from J, the gap between germline ends came to 10 bases. Per the germline V gene, CDR1 is MNHNY and CDR2 is SVGAGI (reference sequence). The CDR3 protein is CASRNSGSYEQYF. The CDR3 region has the DNA TGTGCCAGCAGAAATTCAGGGTCCTACGAGCAGTACTTC.

V usage is TRBV7-8 and J usage is TRBJ2-1; a possible D gene is TRBD2 (6 bases). V dropped 1 base and J dropped 4 bases, with 11 bases sitting between them. The germline V gene encodes CDR1 SGHVS and CDR2 FQNEAQ. CDR3 length: 15 amino acids. The CDR3 spells CASSLGGGIYNEQFF. CDR3 in DNA: TGTGCCAGCAGCTTAGGTGGGGGGATATACAATGAGCAGTTCTTC.